The 12 T cell receptor beta chains below come from one sample, sequenced in a study of vaccination effects on CD4 cells after COVID-19. Sequencing was performed with immunoSEQ multiplex PCR; in TCRdb, only in-frame clones are kept and a portion is missing. The sample carries roughly 46,000 clones, under 85% recorded once. CD4+ T cells were isolated after nine to ten days of culture. The infection with SARS-CoV-2 (confirmed by PCR) occurred in this person between March and December 2020. Two-dose BNT162b2 or mRNA-1273 vaccination was given to participants. For these TCRs, the target antigens are not known. The sample was CD4+ T cells from PBMCs cultured without peptide, taken after COVID-19 vaccination. These receptors came from a human donor who had a prior SARS-CoV-2 infection.

This chain joins TRBV5-4 and TRBJ1-1; D is undetermined. V lost 4 bases to trimming and J lost 1 base, with 14 bases between them. Germline V gene lookup returns CDR1 SGHNT and CDR2 YYREEE (reference sequence). There are 15 residues in the CDR3. The CDR3 reads CASSPSGLSNTEAFF. CDR3 sequence (DNA): TGTGCCAGCAGCCCTTCCGGGCTGTCGAACACTGAAGCTTTCTTT.

This clone is judged medium-sized. This chain joins TRBV9 and TRBJ2-5, with TRBD1 matching over 8 bases. V lost 3 bases, J lost 7 bases, and 14 bases stayed unmatched. The V gene's germline CDR1 is SGDLS and CDR2 YYNGEE. This CDR3 contains 16 residues. The CDR3 sequence is CASSAGVKTGAGTQYF. CDR3 DNA: TGTGCCAGCAGCGCGGGGGTTAAGACAGGGGCGGGGACCCAGTACTTC.

The rearrangement uses TRBV7-2 and TRBJ2-7; 11 bases agree with TRBD2. The ends lost 3 bases at V and 4 bases at J; junction bases unmatched: 2. From germline, CDR1 is SGHTA and CDR2 FQGNSA. The CDR3 has 14 amino acids. CDR3: CASSFGTSGYEQYF. CDR3 DNA: TGTGCCAGCAGCTTCGGGACTAGCGGATACGAGCAGTACTTC.

DNA for the CDR3: TGTGCCAGCAGGCTACTTCCTTTCGCAGATACGCAGTATTTT. Its protein product is CASRLLPFADTQYF. V gene TRBV7-2 combines with J gene TRBJ2-3; D uncertain. CDR1 is SGHTA, CDR2 FQGNSA, per germline. The V and J ends lost 6 bases and 4 bases respectively, with 14 bases between them. The CDR3 loop spans 14 amino acids.

The chain links TRBV5-4 to TRBJ2-1; TRBD2 matches at 8 bases. Germline V gene sequence: CDR1 SGHNT, CDR2 YYREEE (reference sequence). The CDR3 has 15 amino acids. The ends lost 3 bases at V and 9 bases at J; junction bases unmatched: 11. The CDR3 spells CASSSYGLATAEQFF. Written as DNA, the CDR3 is TGTGCCAGCAGCTCGTACGGACTAGCCACGGCTGAGCAGTTCTTC.

The chain is built from TRBV3-1 (or the pseudogene TRBV3-2) and TRBJ1-1; the D is unclear. This CDR3 has 12 residues. The germline V and J ends were trimmed by 3 bases and 1 base, with 3 bases remaining between them. CDR1 is LGHDT and CDR2 is YNNKEL in the germline V gene (reference sequence). The DNA of the CDR3 is TGTGCCAGCAGCCACAGGAACACTGAAGCTTTCTTT. It yields the protein CASSHRNTEAFF.

The rearrangement joins TRBV2 to TRBJ1-4; TRBD1 matches 7 bases. Germline-derived CDR1 and CDR2 are SNHLY and FYNNEI. The trim removed 8 bases at V and 8 bases at J, leaving 5 bases unmatched. The CDR3 covers 12 residues. The CDR3 region is CASGTVREKLFF. DNA for the CDR3: TGTGCCAGCGGGACAGTACGAGAAAAACTGTTTTTT.

The V call is TRBV7-2, the J call TRBJ2-3; D is uncertain. V gave up 5 bases and J gave up 0 bases, with 9 bases separating them. Germline CDR1 SGHTA, CDR2 FQGNSA. This CDR3 comprises 14 residues. The chain's CDR3 is CASSPLGSTDTQYF. As DNA, the CDR3 is TGTGCCAGCAGCCCCTTAGGGAGCACAGATACGCAGTATTTT. The whole variable domain, filled in from reference TRBV7-2 and TRBJ2-3, reads GAGVSQSPSNKVTEKGKDVELRCDPISGHTALYWYRQSLGQGLEFLIYFQGNSAPDKSGLPSDRFSAERTGGSVSTLTIQRTQQEDSAVYLCASSPLGSTDTQYFGPGTRLTVL.

This clone was detected a few times. The chain carries TRBV11-2 and TRBJ1-2; tentatively, D is TRBD1 (5 bases). Trimming removed 5 bases from V and 7 bases from J, with 23 bases in between. Germline V lookup: CDR1 SGHAT, CDR2 FQNNGV. The CDR3 consists of 16 residues. CDR3 sequence: CASSPIRAANTGGYTF. The CDR3 region has the DNA TGTGCCAGCAGCCCAATTAGAGCGGCTAATACAGGTGGCTACACCTTC.

The V gene is TRBV6-6, the J gene TRBJ2-7, with 9 nucleotides matching TRBD1. The CDR3 extends over 16 amino acids. J was trimmed by 3 bases and V by 0 bases; bases with no gene match: 6. CDR1 and CDR2 from the germline V gene are MNHNY and SVGAGI (reference sequence). CDR3 in amino acids: CASSYSAPGQGYEQYF. The CDR3 DNA is TGTGCCAGCAGTTACTCAGCCCCGGGACAGGGCTACGAGCAGTACTTC.

This clone was recorded once. The rearrangement links TRBV5-6 to TRBJ2-1, with D unclear. Germline values: CDR1 SGHDT, CDR2 YYEEEE. This CDR3 has 18 amino acids. The V and J ends lost 2 bases and 2 bases respectively, with 20 bases between them. CDR3 loop: CASSFSPGLGSAYNEQFF. In DNA form, the CDR3 reads TGTGCCAGCAGCTTTTCTCCCGGTTTAGGGTCTGCCTACAATGAGCAGTTCTTC.

The chain has TRBV5-1 and TRBJ2-3; 9 bases align to TRBD1. The V and J ends lost 0 bases and 2 bases, in that order; junction bases with no gene match: 4. Germline-derived CDR1 and CDR2 are SGHRS and YFSETQ. The CDR3 has 16 residues. CDR3 in DNA: TGCGCCAGCAGCTTGGGGACAGGGGACTCCACAGATACGCAGTATTTT. Protein: CASSLGTGDSTDTQYF.